This T cell receptor beta chain is from a study of T cell repertoires in cytomegalovirus infection. Study information: In the study, CMV epitopes included recently identified HLA-C-restricted and well-studied HLA-B-restricted ones. Indications came from public TCR beta signatures; they pointed to CMV infection and to a matching HLA type. Regarding the study as a whole: Predominance within the ex vivo response was attributable to HLA-C-restricted CMV-specific TCR beta clonotypes. Carriage of CMV together with the relevant HLA was identifiable through cumulative public TCR beta family frequency.

The CDR3 runs 13 residues. The V gene's germline CDR1 is SGHAT and CDR2 FQDESV (reference sequence). J gave up 1 base and V 5 bases, and 2 bases lay outside the gene matches. In TCRdb, the reads were re-called with MiXCR into one record per CDR3 protein. The profile shows under 500,000 distinct CDR3 sequences, about 39% of them singletons. This clonotype has a count of ten or more. Antigen specificity is unknown. The clonotype originates from a human donor in good health (CMV status not recorded). Some clones in this sample may be carry-over from other donors' samples. The J gene is TRBJ2-7, the V gene TRBV11-1; 7 bases align to TRBD1. The sample here was cultured PBMCs, taken from culture after CMV antigen stimulation. The CDR3 DNA sequence: TGTGCCAGCAGCAGGGGACAGTCCTACGAGCAGTACTTC. Translating it yields CASSRGQSYEQYF.